This record covers a single TCR beta chain. The antigen is not known. The data derive from a study of T cell responses to AZD1222 COVID-19 vaccine. Study findings and constraints: Repertoire sampling was restricted to post-peak T cell response timepoints. White British ancestry dominated among donors, who included more females, and clonal diversity was possibly underestimated. An increase in Spike-specific TCR breadth and depth was observed after two AZD1222 doses.

V lost 3 bases and J lost 5; bases outside the gene matches: 2. Germline V gives CDR1 SGHTA, CDR2 FQGNSA. The CDR3 runs 14 residues. Produced via immunoSEQ multiplex PCR; TCRdb's table is partial and in-frame only. The repertoire holds some 180,000 clones, approximately 90% seen once, with approximately 1.6% in the top ten. The analysis combined second doses at about 4 or about 12 weeks. This TCR was recovered from an adult who received the AZD1222 COVID-19 vaccine. The specimen comprised peripheral blood, sampled 28 days after the second AZD1222 dose. The chain combines TRBV7-2 with TRBJ1-4; 8 bases match TRBD1. The CDR3, as DNA: TGTGCCAGCAGCTTCAGGGGGCGGAATGAAAAACTGTTTTTT. It translates to CASSFRGRNEKLFF. Full variable domain (rest looked up from reference TRBV7-2 and TRBJ1-4): GAGVSQSPSNKVTEKGKDVELRCDPISGHTALYWYRQSLGQGLEFLIYFQGNSAPDKSGLPSDRFSAERTGGSVSTLTIQRTQQEDSAVYLCASSFRGRNEKLFFGSGTQLSVL.